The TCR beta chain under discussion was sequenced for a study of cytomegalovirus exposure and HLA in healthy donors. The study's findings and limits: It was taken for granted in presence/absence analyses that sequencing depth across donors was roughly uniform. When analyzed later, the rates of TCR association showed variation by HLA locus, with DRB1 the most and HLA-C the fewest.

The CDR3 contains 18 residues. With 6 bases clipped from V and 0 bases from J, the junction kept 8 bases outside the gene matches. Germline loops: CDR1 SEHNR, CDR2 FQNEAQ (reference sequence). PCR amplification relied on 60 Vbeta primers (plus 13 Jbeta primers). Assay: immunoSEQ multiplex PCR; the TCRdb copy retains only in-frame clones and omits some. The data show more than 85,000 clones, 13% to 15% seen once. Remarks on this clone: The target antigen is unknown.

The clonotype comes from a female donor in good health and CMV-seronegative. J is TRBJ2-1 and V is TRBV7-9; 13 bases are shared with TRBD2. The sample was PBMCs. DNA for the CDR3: TGTGCCAGCAGTTCTCCGACTAGCGGGGGGTCCTCCTACAATGAGCAGTTCTTC. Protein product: CASSSPTSGGSSYNEQFF.